This TCR beta chain was sequenced in a study of blood T cell repertoires in COVID-19. Germline V lookup: CDR1 SGHKS, CDR2 YYEKEE (reference sequence). The CDR3 is made up of 13 amino acids. Note on this clone: One junction end does not reproduce the germline sequence, and a read error may be involved.

Sequenced by immunoSEQ multiplex PCR; TCRdb stores in-frame clones only, minus some. The data show hundreds of thousands of clones, roughly 90% seen once. The rearrangement uses TRBV5-5 and TRBJ1-2; D gene ambiguous. Sequenced: peripheral blood. The clonotype was recovered from a man younger than 35 with active or convalescent COVID-19. The CDR3: CASRLGFEDGYTF. Here the CDR3 DNA reads TGTGCCAGCAGGTTGGGTTTCGAGGATGGCTACACCTTC. The entire variable domain, with the rest obtained from reference TRBV5-5 and TRBJ1-2, is as follows: DAGVTQSPTHLIKTRGQQVTLRCSPISGHKSVSWYQQVLGQGPQFIFQYYEKEERGRGNFPDRFSARQFPNYSSELNVNALLLGDSALYLCASRLGFEDGYTFGSGTRLTVV.